This T cell receptor beta chain was identified during a study of vaccination and CD4 T cells after COVID-19. At the level of the study: The study enrolled six male and four female convalescents, two of whom were Hispanic. Study findings and constraints: Counts of SARS-CoV-2-reactive clonotypes had a median that went from approximately 21 to 38, a nonsignificant change. Investigators enrolled relatively few convalescent patients and included no early post-infection timepoints.

This CDR3 contains 14 residues. V was clipped by 4 bases and J by 5 bases, with 12 bases between them. Germline V gives CDR1 LNHNV, CDR2 YYDKDF (reference sequence). Treatment defined: approximately nine-day PBMC culture with coronavirus spike peptide pools or control peptides (ViraFEST assay). ViraFEST relied on peptide pools to expand antigen-specific T cells; the TCRs were sequenced afterward. Comments on this clonotype: The antigen is undetermined.

Scientists ran DNA taken from cultured CD4+ T cells through the Oncomine TCR Beta short-read assay for sequencing. MiXCR, run by TCRdb on the PCR reads, gives a single entry per CDR3 protein. The sample yields 10,000 to 13,000 distinct CDR3 sequences, about 38% seen once. The input for sequencing was CD4+ T cells from blood, cultured in vitro, taken after SARS-CoV-2 vaccination. The chain combines TRBV15 with TRBJ2-1; D not resolved. The sequence derives from a human donor who had recovered from COVID-19. CDR3 loop: CATSKAIPHNEQFF. CDR3 DNA sequence: TGTGCCACCAGCAAAGCCATTCCGCACAATGAGCAGTTCTTC.